One sample yielded the 25 T cell receptor beta chains listed below, sequenced in a study of T cells in Graves' hyperthyroidism and ophthalmopathy. Regions amplified from RNA transcripts were the TCR beta CDR3 regions. The HTBI primer set drove a first-round RT-PCR of the TCR CDR3. TCRdb analysed the multiplex PCR reads with MiXCR anew, one entry per CDR3 protein. Of over 250,000 distinct CDR3 sequences listed, about 25% are singletons. Source material: blood. These TCRs come from a man aged 35 to 55 with Graves' hyperthyroidism that later progressed to Graves' ophthalmopathy.

This clonotype was detected ten times or more. The rearrangement joins TRBV4-1 to TRBJ2-7; no clear D. The germline CDR1 and CDR2 sequences are MGHRA and YSYEKL. This CDR3 contains 13 residues. V gave up 4 bases and J gave up 3 bases, with 10 bases separating them. The CDR3 sequence: CASSRGTDYEQYF. The CDR3 nucleotides read TGCGCCAGCAGCCGCGGCACAGACTACGAGCAGTACTTC.

This clonotype was recorded at least ten times. The chain employs TRBV5-8 and TRBJ1-2; no definite D call. This CDR3 has 13 amino acids. From germline, CDR1 is SGHTS and CDR2 YDEGEE. V was clipped by 4 bases and J by 2 bases, with 9 bases between them. CDR3 amino acids: CASSHWPNYGYTF. The CDR3 DNA sequence: TGTGCCAGCAGCCATTGGCCCAACTATGGCTACACCTTC.

The chain links TRBV12-3 or TRBV12-4 to TRBJ2-5, with D perhaps given as TRBD1 or TRBD2 (5 bases each). V shed 3 bases and J shed 5 bases, with 25 bases lying between them. This CDR3 is built from 18 residues. CDR3 sequence reads: CASSFGWWSGGEGETQYF. The CDR3 nucleotides are TGTGCCAGCAGTTTCGGGTGGTGGTCAGGAGGCGAGGGGGAGACCCAGTACTTC.

This clonotype was seen many times. The chain couples TRBV5-1 to TRBJ2-7, with TRBD1 identical over 9 bases. In germline, CDR1 is SGHRS, CDR2 YFSETQ. With V trimmed by 0 bases and J by 7 bases, 5 bases remained unmatched. This CDR3 is built from 14 residues. The chain's CDR3 is CASSLEDRGLEQYF. The CDR3 DNA is TGCGCCAGCAGCTTGGAGGACAGGGGTTTGGAGCAGTACTTC.

This clonotype was detected ten times or more. V gene TRBV14 combines with J gene TRBJ2-2; maybe TRBD2 (5 bases). The V end was cut by 7 bases, the J end by 3 bases, with 6 bases between. Germline V CDR1 and CDR2: SGHDN, FVKESK. There are 12 residues in the CDR3. CDR3 DNA: TGTGCCAGCAAGCGGTACACCGGGGAGCTGTTTTTT. It is translated as CASKRYTGELFF.

This clonotype has at least ten counts. The chain combines TRBV4-2 with TRBJ1-2; 8 bases map to TRBD1. Germline V lookup: CDR1 LGHNA, CDR2 YNFKEQ. V shed 0 bases and J 8 bases; nucleotides not matched to a gene: 8. This CDR3 is built from 15 residues. The CDR3 DNA reads as TGTGCCAGCAGCCAAGAGATCAGGGGGCCAAAAGGCTACACCTTC. It yields the protein CASSQEIRGPKGYTF.

The sample holds many counts of this clonotype. V usage is TRBV11-3 and J usage is TRBJ1-2, with no clear D. Germline V CDR1 and CDR2: SGHNT, YENEEA. This CDR3 region has 13 residues. V was pared by 1 base and J by 5 bases, with 8 bases between. CDR3 amino acids: CASSLGGRYGYTF. For the CDR3, the DNA is TGTGCCAGCAGCTTAGGCGGGAGATATGGCTACACCTTC. The full variable domain, its missing parts supplied by reference TRBV11-3 and TRBJ1-2, is EAGVVQSPRYKIIEKKQPVAFWCNPISGHNTLYWYLQNLGQGPELLIRYENEEAVDDSQLPKDRFSAERLKGVDSTLKIQPAELGDSAVYLCASSLGGRYGYTFGSGTRLTVV.

J is TRBJ1-1 and V is TRBV6-5, with D uncertain. Germline V gene sequence: CDR1 MNHEY, CDR2 SVGAGI. Between the trimmed V and J ends, which lost 3 bases and 0 bases, there was a span of 8 bases. The CDR3 is made up of 14 amino acids. The CDR3 protein is CASSYRQMNTEAFF. The DNA of the CDR3 is TGTGCCAGCAGTTATCGGCAGATGAACACTGAAGCTTTCTTT.

This clonotype was observed at least ten times. The J gene is TRBJ1-3, the V gene TRBV6-2 or TRBV6-3; D gene unclear. Germline V gene lookup returns CDR1 MNHEY and CDR2 SVGEGT. This CDR3 has 14 amino acids. The germline V and J ends were trimmed by 8 bases and 0 bases, with 11 bases remaining between them. CDR3 nucleotides: TGTGCCAGCCGGGAGGGAATCTCTGGAAACACCATATATTTT. Translated: CASREGISGNTIYF.

This clonotype was counted only a few times. This chain uses TRBV20-1 with TRBJ1-1; no reliable D call. The germline V gene encodes CDR1 DFQATT and CDR2 SNEGSKA (reference sequence). Trimming stripped 5 bases from V and 3 bases from J, with 4 bases between. CDR3 length: 10 amino acids. CDR3 amino acids: CSAGYTEAFF. The CDR3 nucleotides read TGCAGTGCTGGGTACACTGAAGCTTTCTTT.

V and J are TRBV6-1 and TRBJ1-1; the D is unclear. This CDR3 has 13 residues. Germline CDR1 reads MNHNS; CDR2 reads SASEGT. V lost 6 bases and J 5 bases, leaving 13 bases between the germline ends. The CDR3 region has the DNA TGTGCCAGCAGCGGGTCGATGCGGACTGAAGCTTTCTTT. Its protein is CASSGSMRTEAFF.

This clonotype has a count of ten or more. The chain employs TRBV6-5 and TRBJ1-1, with unresolved D. In germline, CDR1 is MNHEY, CDR2 SVGAGI. Trimming pared 5 bases from V and 7 bases from J, leaving 14 bases between. The length of the CDR3 is 13 residues. DNA for the CDR3: TGTGCCAGCAGTCCCGACATGGCCAGTGAAGCTTTCTTT. Its protein product is CASSPDMASEAFF.

This clonotype was seen ten or more times. V and J are TRBV20-1 and TRBJ2-7, with 8 bases fitting TRBD2. The CDR3 loop spans 13 amino acids. V shed 6 bases, J shed 2 bases, and the junction held 6 bases outside the gene matches. CDR1 is DFQATT, CDR2 SNEGSKA, per germline (reference sequence). DNA of the CDR3: TGCAGTGCCTTAGCGGGGCCCACCTACGAGCAGTACTTC. Protein product: CSALAGPTYEQYF.

This clonotype was counted at least ten times. V gene TRBV28 combines with J gene TRBJ2-7; 15 bases are shared with TRBD2. Per the germline V gene, CDR1 is MDHEN and CDR2 is SYDVKM. This CDR3 contains 17 residues. With 6 bases clipped from V and 5 bases from J, the junction kept 11 bases outside the gene matches. The chain's CDR3 is CASRPPGLAGGKDEQYF. The CDR3 region has the DNA TGTGCCAGCAGACCCCCGGGACTAGCGGGAGGAAAGGACGAGCAGTACTTC.

This clonotype was detected many times. This may come from a read error, since a much larger clone is one base off. The chain links TRBV12-3 or TRBV12-4 to TRBJ2-2; D remains unclear. The CDR3 has 13 residues. In DNA, the CDR3 is TGTACCAGCAGTCCTAACTCCGCCGGGGAGCTGTTTTTT. Translating gives CTSSPNSAGELFF.

The chain has TRBV6-1 and TRBJ1-3; 10 bases map to TRBD1. V lost 7 bases to trimming and J lost 0 bases; unmatched junction nucleotides: 6. Germline loops: CDR1 MNHNS, CDR2 SASEGT. The CDR3 totals 16 residues. DNA of the CDR3: TGTGCCAGCACTGTGGGACAGGGGATCTCTGGAAACACCATATATTTT. Translated: CASTVGQGISGNTIYF.

This clonotype was observed at least ten times. This chain uses TRBV29-1 with TRBJ2-7; D gene ambiguous. This CDR3 region has 13 residues. Germline V gene data show CDR1 as SQVTM and CDR2 as ANQGSEA. V lost 7 bases and J lost 0, with 13 bases in between. This chain's CDR3 is CSAVTALSYEQYF. The CDR3, as DNA: TGCAGCGCCGTAACAGCGCTCTCCTACGAGCAGTACTTC.

The chain recombines TRBV12-3 or TRBV12-4 with TRBJ1-3; D is uncertain. V dropped 3 bases and J dropped 2 bases, with 11 bases sitting between them. The CDR3 extends over 15 amino acids. The DNA for the CDR3 is TGTGCCAGCAGTTTCGAAGGGAGAACTGGAAACACCATATATTTT. Protein sequence: CASSFEGRTGNTIYF.

This clonotype showed up many times. The V and J genes are TRBV2 and TRBJ1-1; weak D call: TRBD1 (6 bases). Germline CDR1 SNHLY, CDR2 FYNNEI. The V end was cut by 5 bases, the J end by 1 base, with 11 bases between. The CDR3 spans 14 residues. The DNA for the CDR3 is TGTGCCAGCAGTCAGACAGGAGGGAACACTGAAGCTTTCTTT. This sequence encodes CASSQTGGNTEAFF.

Remarks on this clonotype: It may be a read error: a sequence one base away is much more abundant. This chain joins TRBV5-5 and TRBJ2-5; perhaps TRBD1 as D (6 bases). This CDR3 is 13 amino acids long. From germline, CDR1 is SGHKS and CDR2 YYEKEE (reference sequence). The germline V and J ends were trimmed by 5 bases and 5 bases, with 13 bases remaining between them. The DNA for the CDR3 is TGTGCCAGCAGTTACAGGGTCTGGGAGACCCAGTACTTC. Translated, it gives CASSYRVWETQYF. Complete variable domain (other parts from reference TRBV5-5 and TRBJ2-5): DAGVTQSPTHLIKTRGQQVTLRCSPISGHKSVSWYQQVLGQGPQFIFQYYEKEERGRGNFPDRFSARQFPNYSSELNVNALLLGDSALYLCASSYRVWETQYFGPGTRLLVL.

The chain employs TRBV11-2 and TRBJ1-6; D unclear. Trimming left V 6 bases short and J 0 bases short, with 9 bases between. There are 15 residues in the CDR3. CDR1 is SGHAT, CDR2 FQNNGV, per germline. The CDR3: CASSRTSSYNSPLHF. In DNA, the CDR3 is TGTGCCAGCAGTCGGACCAGCTCCTATAATTCACCCCTCCACTTT.

This clonotype occurred many times. This chain connects TRBV12-3 or TRBV12-4 to TRBJ2-2; 14 nucleotides line up with TRBD2. The CDR3 extends over 16 amino acids. V gave up 6 bases and J gave up 5 bases; unmatched junction bases: 5. The CDR3 DNA reads TGTGCCAGCAGGGGACTAGCGGGAGCTATTACCGGGGAGCTGTTTTTT. Its translation: CASRGLAGAITGELFF.

This clonotype showed up many times. The chain is built from TRBV6-1 and TRBJ2-7; 11 bases line up with TRBD2. The CDR3 sequence is 15 residues long. With V trimmed by 5 bases and J by 4 bases, 7 bases remained unmatched. The germline gives CDR1 MNHNS, CDR2 SASEGT. The CDR3 here is CASSKLAGVTYEQYF. DNA for the CDR3: TGTGCCAGCAGTAAACTAGCGGGAGTGACATACGAGCAGTACTTC.

This clonotype was detected many times. The chain is built from TRBV12-3 or TRBV12-4 and TRBJ2-7; TRBD2 is a possible D gene (6 bases). The CDR3 length is 14 residues. Trimming took off 2 bases at V and 3 bases at J, with 11 bases between the two ends. CDR3 DNA: TGTGCCAGCAGTTTATCGGGGGATTACTACGAGCAGTACTTC. Protein product: CASSLSGDYYEQYF.

The chain employs TRBV7-2 and TRBJ1-1, with TRBD1 as a possible D gene (6 bases). V lost 3 bases and J 1 base, leaving 12 bases between the germline ends. The length of the CDR3 is 15 residues. CDR1 SGHTA and CDR2 FQGNSA come from the germline V gene. CDR3 sequence: CASSFGQTRNTEAFF. The CDR3 DNA is TGTGCCAGCAGCTTCGGACAGACCAGGAACACTGAAGCTTTCTTT.